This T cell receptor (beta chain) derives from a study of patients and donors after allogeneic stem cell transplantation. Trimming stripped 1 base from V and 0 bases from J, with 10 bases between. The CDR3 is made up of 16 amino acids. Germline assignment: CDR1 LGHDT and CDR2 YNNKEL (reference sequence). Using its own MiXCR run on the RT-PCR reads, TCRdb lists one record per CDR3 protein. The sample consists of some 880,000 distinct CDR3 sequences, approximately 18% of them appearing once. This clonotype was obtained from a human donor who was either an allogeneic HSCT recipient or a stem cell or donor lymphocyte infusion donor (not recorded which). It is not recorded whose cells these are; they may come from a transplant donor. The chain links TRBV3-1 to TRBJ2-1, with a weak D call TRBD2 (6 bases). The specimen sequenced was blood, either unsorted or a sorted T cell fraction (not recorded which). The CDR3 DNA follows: TGTGCCAGCAGCCAAGTAGCGGAAAACTCCTACAATGAGCAGTTCTTC. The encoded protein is CASSQVAENSYNEQFF.